The entry that follows covers one T cell receptor beta chain sequence. This clone was seen more than once but under ten times. What antigen it recognizes has not been identified. Base-call qualities are not available, and no considerably larger clone is one nucleotide away. The Qiagen DNeasy kit was used to extract genomic DNA from unsorted PBMCs and from the negatively selected CD4+ and CD8+ fractions. Using primers that anneal to V and J segments, immunoSEQ multiplex PCR amplified the TCR beta CDR3 regions. A synthetic immune receptor repertoire was used to minimize amplification bias, and any remaining bias was removed computationally after sequencing. The published analysis was carried out like this. Repertoire diversity was quantified as the Shannon entropy index using custom Python scripts. Unsorted, CD4+ and CD8+ repertoires were examined separately, except in combined analyses, for which CD4+ and CD8+ sequences were merged in silico. A clone counted as expanded when the clone's frequency after treatment rose at least 2-fold relative to C1D1, and clones undetected at baseline were given a pseudocount of 0.5. Singleton clones were defined as clones with 0 or 1 copy at C1D1, and non-singleton clones were defined as clones with 2 or more copies. By matching protein sequences in sorted samples from the same patient, clones expanded in unsorted samples were annotated as CD4+, CD8+ or unknown. Wilcoxon tests on paired samples were used to test changes in diversity from C1D1 to C4D1. Here the immuneACCESS table is served through TCRdb, limited to in-frame sequences with V and J called. Missing clones are a known gap in these copies; in checked studies unresolved V genes cover under half, and the rest lacks a known reason. V and J calls and clone size are given by that table; D and trimming were obtained from the DNA. The sample table records some 39,000 clones; around 80% of these occur just once. The ten largest clones represent 37% of the sample.

The data belong to a study of PD-1 blockade in classical Hodgkin lymphoma (dated by TCRdb to 2020 to 2022). Regarding the study in general: Nivolumab dosing was 3 mg/kg intravenously every 2 weeks, continuing until either disease progression or unacceptable toxicity. The study used TCR beta sequencing and CyTOF to define a peripheral blood immune signature of response to PD-1 blockade in classical Hodgkin lymphoma.

After removal of 2 bases from V and 2 bases from J, the junction retains 11 bases not matched to a gene. CDR1 and CDR2 were assigned from the germline V gene as SGHVS and FQNEAQ. The CDR3 goes from the cysteine to the phenylalanine over 17 residues. Only CDR3 DNA remains: 51 bases, in frame from the first base. Overall results and qualifications from the work: By C4D1, a significant rise was seen in CD4+ TCR diversity but not in CD8+ TCR diversity (p=0.0027 vs p=0.16), and the rise was most apparent among complete responders (p=0.02). The study was limited to a single clinical trial cohort, and causes of repertoire differences, possibly disease activity or prior therapy, remained undefined. Trial patients with a complete response had baseline diversity similar to that of newly diagnosed patients, while partial responders and progressors had significantly lower diversity. Patients starting nivolumab less than 1 year after ASCT had lower diversity and were excluded from later analyses to avoid confounding by immune reconstitution. Baseline TCR diversity was reported to be lower in newly diagnosed patients than in healthy donors and to be lower still in relapsed/refractory patients.

What the time point label conveys for this sample: cycle 4 day 1 (C4D1), after less than 7 weeks of nivolumab. Every trial patient had relapsed after autologous stem cell transplantation, and cohorts A, B and C differed in prior brentuximab vedotin exposure. The trial cohort was composed of 56 patients with relapsed/refractory classical Hodgkin lymphoma, for whom complete response, partial response or progressive disease was recorded as best overall response. Single-agent nivolumab was administered to trial patients in the multi-cohort phase II CheckMate 205 trial. An independent review committee assessed best overall response by applying the 2007 International Working Group response criteria. Trial PBMCs were collected immediately before nivolumab initiation (C1D1) and during therapy at cycle 2 day 1 and cycle 4 day 1. After peripheral blood was drawn into 8 mL Vacutainer Cell Preparation Tubes, PBMCs were isolated by centrifugation and then cryopreserved.

The TCR comes from a human donor with classical Hodgkin lymphoma. The sequencing here drew on peripheral blood mononuclear cells (PBMCs), taken before the fourth cycle of nivolumab. Recombination linked TRBV7-8 to TRBJ1-2, with TRBD1 matching 7 junction bases. The CDR3 sequence is CASSLLNRGDINYGYTF. The DNA is as follows: TGTGCCAGCAGCTTATTAAACAGGGGCGATATCAACTATGGCTACACCTTC.